The rows below give T cell receptor beta chains drawn from one sample of a study of cytomegalovirus exposure and HLA in healthy donors. Data came from immunoSEQ multiplex PCR; TCRdb stores just in-frame clones and leaves some out. The sample holds 150,000 to 200,000 clones; approximately 86% are singletons and the top ten take roughly 1.7%. The sample consisted of PBMCs. The receptors here all came from a young woman in good health and CMV-seronegative. Both conserved end residues are trimmed from each CDR3.

V	J	CDR3
TRBV19	TRBJ1-5	ASSQLTTGGFYSNQPQH
TRBV11-3	TRBJ2-3	ASSSGSGTTDTQY
TRBV7-9	TRBJ1-4	ASSPGHSNEKLF
TRBV6-5	TRBJ2-7	ASSYWGRGQDEQY
TRBV19	TRBJ2-7	ASSGLGLQRAYEQY
TRBV29-1	TRBJ2-7	VAGGRLSYEQY
TRBV30	TRBJ1-2	AWRLYSAGYGYT
TRBV7-2	TRBJ1-2	ASSLAGSYGYT
TRBV2	TRBJ2-1	AAHGTSGGGEQF
TRBV10-3	TRBJ1-1	ATTLGGDTEAF
TRBV6-5	TRBJ2-1	ASRHYNEQF
TRBV7-9	TRBJ2-5	ASSSLQGRQETQY
TRBV11-2	TRBJ2-3	ASSSGGRAVTDTQY
TRBV30	TRBJ1-2	AWTQTGRTDGYT
TRBV27	TRBJ1-6	ASSLSAGDSPLH
TRBV5-4	TRBJ1-1	ASSLRDMNTEAF
TRBV4-1	TRBJ2-1	ASSQDPGPSGQF
TRBV9	TRBJ1-5	AIFGTGWRQPQH
TRBV5-1	TRBJ2-5	ASGMDGGNQETQY
TRBV6-4	TRBJ1-5	ASSSEGGNQPQH
TRBV6-1	TRBJ1-3	ASSEDTGGNTIY
TRBV4-1	TRBJ1-5	ASSQEGRFDQPQH
TRBV7-9	TRBJ2-2	ASSFPTSGGRNTGELF
TRBV2	TRBJ1-5	ASSEERVGQPQH
TRBV10-3	TRBJ2-7	AISGQDRGYEQY
TRBV30	TRBJ1-5	AWSVLNNQPQH
TRBV5-1	TRBJ2-6	ASSLAGLAGAGANVLT
TRBV13	TRBJ2-7	ASSLKREYYEQY
TRBV6-1	TRBJ1-1	ASSEASDTEAF
TRBV5-1	TRBJ2-1	ASSLGSGGYRDNEQF
TRBV15	TRBJ1-4	ATSRQTVQNEKLF
TRBV2	TRBJ1-2	ASKLQGAGGYT
TRBV5-4	TRBJ2-5	ASSTRTGLQETQY
TRBV5-4	TRBJ2-7	ASSSQGASYEQY
TRBV5-4	TRBJ2-5	ASSQPRGRVETQY
TRBV19	TRBJ2-5	ASSMFGSAQEAQY
TRBV27	TRBJ1-2	ASSLERTGTYGYT
TRBV7-2	TRBJ2-1	ASSPRASGISNEQF
TRBV4-1	TRBJ2-5	ASSQGRRLTQETQY
TRBV5-8	TRBJ1-3	ASSLDRGGSFGNTIY
TRBV9	TRBJ2-1	ASSVSSNEQF
TRBV4-1	TRBJ2-5	ASSPLWRGETQY
TRBV27	TRBJ2-7	ASSRPGTGHGEQY
TRBV13	TRBJ2-3	ASSPRDSRGDTQY
TRBV10-2	TRBJ1-4	ASRDSREKLF
TRBV6-1	TRBJ2-2	ASTRFLNTGELF
TRBV19	TRBJ1-3	ASLDTSLRNTIY